This is a list of T cell receptor beta chains from one sample in a study of blood T cells in healthy people across ages. TCRdb reprocessed the 5' RACE reads via MiXCR and lists one record per CDR3 protein. Among roughly 1.5 million distinct CDR3 sequences listed, roughly 43% were seen once. Sequencing input: blood. The receptors come from a woman aged 18-29 years in good health. The CDR3 runs from the conserved cysteine through the conserved F or W. A D gene is named only where the DNA matches it firmly. Only part of the rows carry a size: once, few, many, or a class if the clone is expanded.

j_call v_call d_call clone_size cdr3_nt cdr3_aa
TRBJ2-2 TRBV7-7 - - TGTGCTAGCGGCAATCCGGGCGGGGAGCTGTTTTTT CASGNPGGELFF
TRBJ2-7 TRBV12-3/TRBV12-4 - few TGTGCCAGCACTTTGACAGCCGCCTACGAGCAGTACTTC CASTLTAAYEQYF
TRBJ1-4 TRBV27 - few TGTGCCAGCAGTATTAGCCAGAATGAAAAACTGTTTTTT CASSISQNEKLFF
TRBJ1-5 TRBV5-1 TRBD1 - TGTGCCAGCAGTTTAGTGCAGGGGGGACAGCCCCAGCATTTT CASSLVQGGQPQHF
TRBJ2-1 TRBV12-3/TRBV12-4 - many TGTGCCAGCAGCCATTCCGGCGGTAATGAGCAGTTCTTC CASSHSGGNEQFF
TRBJ1-4 TRBV4-3 - - TGCGCCAGCAGCCACCGGGCCGATGGGGAAAAACTGTTTTTT CASSHRADGEKLFF
TRBJ1-2 TRBV10-3 - few TGTGCCATCAGTCCAGGGGTCTCCTATGGCTACACCTTC CAISPGVSYGYTF
TRBJ1-1 TRBV20-1 TRBD1 once TGCAGTGCCCAGGGGGCCAGGGCCGACTACACTGAAGCTTTCTTT CSAQGARADYTEAFF
TRBJ2-1 TRBV4-1 - - TGCGCCAGCAGCCAAGGGACTCCCCTGCGGGTCGATGAGCAGTTCTTC CASSQGTPLRVDEQFF
TRBJ1-4 TRBV5-5 - few TGTGCCAGCACCTCGACGGTCTTGAGTGAAAAACTGTTTTTT CASTSTVLSEKLFF
TRBJ1-1 TRBV20-1 TRBD1 few TGCAGTGCCCCGGGTCCGGGACAGAAAACCTTGATGAACACTGAAGCTTTCTTT CSAPGPGQKTLMNTEAFF
TRBJ2-1 TRBV5-1 TRBD2 - TGCGCCAGCAGCTTCAGCGGGGGATTGGTGCTAACCTGCAATGAGCAGTTCTTC CASSFSGGLVLTCNEQFF
TRBJ2-5 TRBV9 TRBD2 - TGTGCCAGCAGCCCCCTAGCGGCAGAGACCCAGTACTTC CASSPLAAETQYF
TRBJ2-7 TRBV6-2/TRBV6-3 TRBD2 - TGTGCCAGCACCATAACCGGGACTAGCGTAACCTACGAGCAGTACTTC CASTITGTSVTYEQYF
TRBJ2-7 TRBV6-2/TRBV6-3 TRBD2 few TGTGCCAGCAGTTACTCTCTTACGACCGGGACTAGCGTCTACGAGCAGTACTTC CASSYSLTTGTSVYEQYF
TRBJ2-6 TRBV4-3 - many TGCGCCAGCAGCCAATCTCAGGCACTCGCCTTGGACTCTGGGGCCAACGTCCTGACTTTC CASSQSQALALDSGANVLTF
TRBJ1-6 TRBV20-1 - - TGCAGTGCTAGAGGAAATTCGGGAGGTAATTCACCCCTCCACTTT CSARGNSGGNSPLHF
TRBJ1-2 TRBV3-1 TRBD1 - TGTGCCAGCAGGGGACGCCTACGGACAGGGAATTCTTCTGGCTACACCTTC CASRGRLRTGNSSGYTF
TRBJ2-3 TRBV6-2/TRBV6-3 TRBD2 few TGTGCCAGCAGCCCGGGACTACCGAGGTCAGATACGCAGTATTTT CASSPGLPRSDTQYF
TRBJ1-5 TRBV7-2 - - TGTGCCAGCAGCTCTACCGGAGGGTATTCCAATCAGCCCCAGCATTTT CASSSTGGYSNQPQHF
TRBJ1-1 TRBV20-1 - few TGCAGTGCTAGATGGTCGAACACTGAAGCTTTCTTT CSARWSNTEAFF
TRBJ2-7 TRBV9 - - TGTGCCAGCAGCCCAGCCGGGACCCTCTACGAGCAGTACTTC CASSPAGTLYEQYF
TRBJ2-7 TRBV4-3 - few TGCGCCAGCAGCCAAGGTGGGAGTACCTACAATGAGCAGTACTTC CASSQGGSTYNEQYF
TRBJ1-4 TRBV27 - - TGTGCCAGCAGAGGAGGGGGGGTTCGGAAAGAAAAACTGTTTTTT CASRGGGVRKEKLFF
TRBJ2-7 TRBV29-1 TRBD1 once TGCAGCGTTGAAGGCTCGGACAGGGGGCGGACGAATGAGCAGTACTTC CSVEGSDRGRTNEQYF
TRBJ2-3 TRBV11-2 - - TGTGCCAGCCGGGGACATAAATACGATACGCAGTATTTT CASRGHKYDTQYF
TRBJ2-1 TRBV21-1 - - TGTGCCAGCAGCCGATATCGCGGGGGATACAATGAGCAGTTCTTC CASSRYRGGYNEQFF
TRBJ2-3 TRBV9 - - TGTGCCAGCAGCGTAGAGGGCCGAGGAGATACGCAGTATTTT CASSVEGRGDTQYF
TRBJ1-1 TRBV20-1 TRBD1 - TGCAGTGCTAGAGTTGACAGGGGGAACACTGAAGCTTTCTTT CSARVDRGNTEAFF
TRBJ1-4 TRBV27 - once TGTGCCAGCAGTTTTTCCGACGCGACTAATGAAAAACTGTTTTTT CASSFSDATNEKLFF
TRBJ2-3 TRBV7-9 - few TGTGCCAGCAGCTTAGCGCCTGCCACAGATACGCAGTATTTT CASSLAPATDTQYF
TRBJ2-7 TRBV2 - - TGTGCCAGCAGACTGACAGGACCCTCCTGCGAGCAGTACTTC CASRLTGPSCEQYF
TRBJ2-5 TRBV11-2 - - TGTGCCAGCAGCTTTCTCGTAGGAGGGGACGGGACCCAGTACTTC CASSFLVGGDGTQYF
TRBJ2-1 TRBV4-3 TRBD2 - TGCGCCGGCAGCCCTAATAGCGGGAGCTACAATGAGCAGTTCTTC CAGSPNSGSYNEQFF
TRBJ1-2 TRBV27 - few TGTGCCAGCAGTTCGACAGGTTTGAAAAACTATGGCTACACCTTC CASSSTGLKNYGYTF
TRBJ2-1 TRBV6-2/TRBV6-3 TRBD1 - TGTGCCAGCAGTGGGGCAGGGGGCATCAATGAGCAGTTCTTC CASSGAGGINEQFF
TRBJ1-1 TRBV11-2 TRBD1 once TGTGCCAGCAGCTTAGCACAGGGGGCGCCGAGTGAAGCTTTCTTT CASSLAQGAPSEAFF
TRBJ2-3 TRBV27 - many TGTGCCAGCACCCCTACTAGCTTTGGTACGACAGATACGCAGTATTTT CASTPTSFGTTDTQYF
TRBJ1-2 TRBV20-1 - once TGCAGTGCTAGAGACCGAGTCCTCTATGGCTACACCTTC CSARDRVLYGYTF
TRBJ2-1 TRBV7-9 - few TGTGCCAGCAGCTTAGGCGCGGAGAGGCCGTTCTTC CASSLGAERPFF
TRBJ1-2 TRBV12-3/TRBV12-4 - few TGTGCCAGCAGTCCGCGGGGGGGCCCTAACTATGGCTACACCTTC CASSPRGGPNYGYTF
TRBJ2-5 TRBV15 TRBD2 - TGTGCCACCAGCAGGGGACTAGCGGAAGAGACCCAGTACTTC CATSRGLAEETQYF
TRBJ1-1 TRBV12-3/TRBV12-4 - - TGTGCCAGCAGTTTAGGGTTGTACGGTGAAGCTTTCTTT CASSLGLYGEAFF
TRBJ2-1 TRBV4-3 - many TGCGCCAGCAGCCAAGCCCGGTTGATCGAGAAGCAGTTCTTC CASSQARLIEKQFF
TRBJ1-6 TRBV12-3/TRBV12-4 TRBD1 - TGTGCCAGCAGTTTCACAGGGGGCGATGATTCACCCCTCCACTTT CASSFTGGDDSPLHF
TRBJ1-2 TRBV12-3/TRBV12-4 - few TGTGCCAGCAGCCCCAAGGGGGGGGGCTACACCTTC CASSPKGGGYTF
TRBJ2-5 TRBV12-3/TRBV12-4 TRBD2 - TGTGCCAGCAGTCGCGGGAGAGGCCGTGGTGAGCAGTACTTC CASSRGRGRGEQYF
TRBJ1-2 TRBV12-3/TRBV12-4 - - TGTGCCAGCAGCTGGGCAGGGAGAAACTATGGCTACACCTTC CASSWAGRNYGYTF
TRBJ1-1 TRBV30 - - TGTGCCTGGAGTGTACACACGACAACTAACACTGAAGCTTTCTTT CAWSVHTTTNTEAFF
TRBJ2-3 TRBV6-6 TRBD2 - TGTGCCAGCACCCAAGGACTAGCGGGGACAGATACGCAGTATTTT CASTQGLAGTDTQYF
TRBJ2-1 TRBV9 TRBD1 many TGTGCCAGCAGCGGACAGGGGGCTTACAATGAGCAGTTCTTC CASSGQGAYNEQFF
TRBJ2-1 TRBV21-1 - - TGTGCCAGCAGCAAGAGGACGCGGGAAGACACCCAGTTCTTC CASSKRTREDTQFF
TRBJ2-2 TRBV12-3/TRBV12-4 - - TGTGCCAGCAGGTCACGCCCGGGGAACACCGGGGAGCTGTTTTTT CASRSRPGNTGELFF
TRBJ2-3 TRBV4-1 - - TGCGCCAGCAGCCAAGAGGGACGGAAGCAGTATTTT CASSQEGRKQYF
TRBJ1-4 TRBV6-6 - few TGTGCCAGCAGTTCCTCCGGGCCGAGCGGGGAAAAACTGTTTTTT CASSSSGPSGEKLFF
TRBJ2-7 TRBV5-1 - - TGCGCCAGCAGCTTTTTGCGGGAAAGCTCCTACGAGCAGTACTTC CASSFLRESSYEQYF